The 7 T cell receptor beta chains below come from one sample, sequenced in a study of blood T cell repertoires in COVID-19. Produced via immunoSEQ multiplex PCR; TCRdb's table is partial and in-frame only. There are 250,000 to 350,000 clones in the sample; roughly 90% occur only once, and 11% lies in the top ten. What was sequenced was peripheral blood. The receptors derive from a woman between 25 and 40 years old with COVID-19, enrolled during active disease.

The V call is TRBV7-3, the J call TRBJ2-1; D may be TRBD2 (5 bases). V was cut by 5 bases and J by 4 bases, with 9 bases left in between. The CDR3 sequence is 13 residues long. Germline V gives CDR1 SGHTA, CDR2 FQGTGA. DNA for the CDR3: TGTGCCAGCAGCGCCACTAGTTACAATGAGCAGTTCTTC. This sequence encodes CASSATSYNEQFF. The full variable domain, completed using reference TRBV7-3 and TRBJ2-1, is GAGVSQTPSNKVTEKGKYVELRCDPISGHTALYWYRQSLGQGPEFLIYFQGTGAADDSGLPNDRFFAVRPEGSVSTLKIQRTERGDSAVYLCASSATSYNEQFFGPGTRLTVL.

The rearrangement links TRBV15 to TRBJ2-1; possibly TRBD1 for D (5 bases). Germline V gene lookup returns CDR1 LNHNV and CDR2 YYDKDF (reference sequence). Trimming cost V 0 bases and J 8 bases, with 14 bases left between them. The CDR3 totals 15 residues. The CDR3, as DNA: TGTGCCACCAGCAGAGATGCAACCCAGGGTGATGAGCAGTTCTTC. It codes for CATSRDATQGDEQFF.

The chain combines TRBV2 with TRBJ1-4, with D possibly matching TRBD1 (5 bases). Looked up from germline, CDR1 is SNHLY and CDR2 is FYNNEI. Trimming took 6 bases from V and 8 from J, leaving 16 bases between them. The CDR3 spans 14 residues. Written as DNA, the CDR3 is TGTGCCAGCAGGGGGGGGGTCCCCCGGGAAAAACTGTTTTTT. Its protein is CASRGGVPREKLFF.

This chain uses TRBV4-1 with TRBJ2-3; a weak D match, TRBD1 (5 bases). Germline loops: CDR1 MGHRA, CDR2 YSYEKL. V was shortened by 0 bases and J by 9 bases, with 13 bases between the two germline ends. CDR3 length: 14 residues. The CDR3 region has the DNA TGCGCCAGCAGCCAAGAAAGGGGTCTGTACACGCAGTATTTT. It encodes CASSQERGLYTQYF.

The chain uses TRBV30 and TRBJ1-5; 8 nucleotides match TRBD1. Looked up from germline, CDR1 is GTSNPN and CDR2 is SVGIG (reference sequence). V gave up 3 bases and J gave up 4 bases; unmatched junction bases: 8. The CDR3 totals 15 residues. CDR3 loop: CAWSAHQGANQPQHF. CDR3 nucleotides: TGTGCCTGGAGCGCGCACCAGGGGGCTAATCAGCCCCAGCATTTT.

CDR3 bases: TGTGCCAGCAGCTTGATTGAGGTGGTCTATGGCTACACCTTC. Its translation: CASSLIEVVYGYTF. The rearrangement links TRBV5-6 to TRBJ1-2; the D is unclear. CDR1 SGHDT and CDR2 YYEEEE come from the germline V gene. This CDR3 contains 14 residues. Between the trimmed V and J ends, which lost 1 base and 4 bases, there was a span of 11 bases. Variable domain in full (rest from reference TRBV5-6 and TRBJ1-2): DAGVTQSPTHLIKTRGQQVTLRCSPKSGHDTVSWYQQALGQGPQFIFQYYEEEERQRGNFPDRFSGHQFPNYSSELNVNALLLGDSALYLCASSLIEVVYGYTFGSGTRLTVV.

This clone appeared once. The gene calls are TRBV28 and TRBJ1-5; 7 nucleotides align to TRBD1. The CDR3 covers 14 residues. From germline, CDR1 is MDHEN and CDR2 SYDVKM. J lost 6 bases, V lost 10 bases, and 12 bases had no gene match. CDR3 in DNA: TGTGCCACCCGGGACAGACCCTCGGTTCAGCCCCAGCATTTT. It encodes CATRDRPSVQPQHF.